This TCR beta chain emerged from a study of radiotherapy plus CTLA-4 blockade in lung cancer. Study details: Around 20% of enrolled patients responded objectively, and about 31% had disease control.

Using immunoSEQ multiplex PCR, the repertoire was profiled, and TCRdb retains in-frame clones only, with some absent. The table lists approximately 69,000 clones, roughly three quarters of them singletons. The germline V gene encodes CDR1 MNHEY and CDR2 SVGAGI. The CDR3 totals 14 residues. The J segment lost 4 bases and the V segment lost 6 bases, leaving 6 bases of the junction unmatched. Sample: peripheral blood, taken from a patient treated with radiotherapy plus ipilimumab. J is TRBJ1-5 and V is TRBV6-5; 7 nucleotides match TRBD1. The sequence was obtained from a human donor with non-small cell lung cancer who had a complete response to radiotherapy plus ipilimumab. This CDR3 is CASSALRGNQPQHF. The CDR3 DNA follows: TGTGCCAGCAGCGCCCTCAGGGGGAATCAGCCCCAGCATTTT.